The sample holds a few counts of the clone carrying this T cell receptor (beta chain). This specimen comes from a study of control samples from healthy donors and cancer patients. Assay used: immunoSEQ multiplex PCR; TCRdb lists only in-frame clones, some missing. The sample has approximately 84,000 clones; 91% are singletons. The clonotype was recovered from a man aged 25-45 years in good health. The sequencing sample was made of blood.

The CDR3 nucleotides are TGTGCCAGCAGCAAGGGGACCCAGGAAAAACTGTTTTTT. This translates into CASSKGTQEKLFF. The chain uses TRBV7-2 and TRBJ1-4; a possible D gene is TRBD1 (5 bases). The CDR3 covers 13 residues. Per germline, CDR1 SGHTA and CDR2 FQGNSA. V was pared by 5 bases and J by 8 bases, with 12 bases between.